This is a list of T cell receptor beta chains from one sample in a study of monozygotic twins with inflammatory bowel disease. For each CDR3 protein, TCRdb gives one entry from its re-call of the 5' RACE reads, without DNA. The table for this sample gives around 380,000 distinct CDR3 sequences. The sample was blood. Source of these receptors: a human donor with ulcerative colitis or Crohn's disease, or a healthy co-twin of an affected twin (not recorded which). The CDR3 runs from the conserved cysteine through the conserved F or W.

>TRBJ2-3|TRBV7-9|13
CASSFGPTDTQYF
>TRBJ1-6|TRBV20-1|12
CSARVSRSTLHF
>TRBJ2-2|TRBV5-1|15
CASSLGDRATGELFF
>TRBJ2-1|TRBV28|15
CASSFGREGIDEQFF
>TRBJ1-2|TRBV10-3|13
CAISGTGVDGYTF
>TRBJ1-5|TRBV12-3/TRBV12-4|12
CASRQGIQPQHF
>TRBJ1-3|TRBV3-1|17
CASSLLSRSRSGNTIYF
>TRBJ1-1|TRBV7-3|16
CASSLNVGRGNTEAFF
>TRBJ1-1|TRBV18|15
CASSAREGMVTEAFF
>TRBJ2-5|TRBV5-4|14
CASSLAGKRETQYF
>TRBJ1-1|TRBV7-6|14
CASSLGSSGQQAFF
>TRBJ1-2|TRBV5-1|13
CASSLAGVDGYTF
>TRBJ1-5|TRBV30|13
CAWSDRADQPQHF
>TRBJ2-7|TRBV27|16
CASSFASGEFLYEQYF
>TRBJ1-1|TRBV25-1|13
CASSGRGSTEAFF
>TRBJ2-1|TRBV18|11
CASSPQNEQFF
>TRBJ1-6|TRBV20-1|15
CSARRTGSYNSPLHF
>TRBJ2-3|TRBV5-6|16
CASSLERLPGTDTQYF
>TRBJ1-3|TRBV7-9|15
CASRNPPGGGNTIYF
>TRBJ2-3|TRBV20-1|15
CSARQQGARTDTQYF
>TRBJ2-1|TRBV29-1|12
CSVGTGAGEQFF
>TRBJ2-1|TRBV2|13
CASLWGFYNEQFF
>TRBJ2-5|TRBV9|16
CASSGTRTGGLETQYF
>TRBJ2-7|TRBV15|16
CATSTGQAEGPYEQYF
>TRBJ1-1|TRBV5-1|14
CASSPDREGTEAFF
>TRBJ2-7|TRBV2|15
CASSGAEGWVYEQYF
>TRBJ2-1|TRBV2|14
CASNGIGGSDEQFF
>TRBJ2-1|TRBV12-3/TRBV12-4|16
CASSLGGSSSYNEQFF
>TRBJ2-1|TRBV4-1|13
CASSHLDANEQFF
>TRBJ1-4|TRBV7-9|16
CASSLGDRGQSEKLFF
>TRBJ2-7|TRBV20-1|16
CSARDLLTSVSYEQYF
>TRBJ2-2|TRBV2|16
CASSRELAANTGELFF
>TRBJ2-5|TRBV10-3|14
CATKTGTSDETQYF
>TRBJ2-1|TRBV10-1|16
CAFHLFGLAVYNEQFF
>TRBJ1-2|TRBV15|15
CATSTERALRGGYTF
>TRBJ2-7|TRBV6-2/TRBV6-3|15
CASSTGLAGVNEQYF
>TRBJ2-7|TRBV15|17
CATSRVLGAGGDYEQYF
>TRBJ2-5|TRBV28|15
CASSIPGLHQETQYF
>TRBJ2-1|TRBV5-6|16
CASSKLAQGAYNEQFF
>TRBJ2-5|TRBV18|15
CASSPRFDPQETQYF
>TRBJ1-4|TRBV5-4|17
CASSSSRDRGTNEKLFF